A selection of T cell receptor beta chains follows, all from one sample in a study of T cells in Graves' hyperthyroidism and ophthalmopathy. TCRdb re-derived calls from the multiplex PCR reads in MiXCR, one entry per CDR3 protein. Of 300,000 to 500,000 distinct CDR3 sequences detected, under 15% appear once; the ten largest clones hold 32%. The sample consisted of blood. The receptors come from a woman between 25 and 40 years old with Graves' hyperthyroidism. Both conserved end residues are part of each CDR3. The D gene is left open where the match is weak. A row's size may be missing; if present it is once, few, many or a size class.

V	size	J	D	DNA	CDR3
TRBV12-3/TRBV12-4	NA	TRBJ1-4	NA	TGTGCCAGCAAGCAAACAGGGAATGAAAAACTGTTTTTT	CASKQTGNEKLFF
TRBV2	NA	TRBJ2-5	TRBD1	TGTGCCAGCAGTGAAGCGCTGGGACAGGGCGAGTACTTC	CASSEALGQGEYF
TRBV20-1	many	TRBJ2-5	NA	TGCAGTGCTGGGGGGGGCAGTCGGGAGACCCAGTACTTC	CSAGGGSRETQYF
TRBV19	NA	TRBJ1-1	TRBD1	TGTGCCAGTAGTAGACGACAGGGGATTTGGGGAAACACTGAAGCTTTCTTT	CASSRRQGIWGNTEAFF
TRBV5-1	few	TRBJ1-5	NA	TGCGCCAGCAGCTTGGCGATGGGTCAGCCCCAGCATTTT	CASSLAMGQPQHF
TRBV4-1	NA	TRBJ2-1	NA	TGCGCCAGCAGGAGGACTACCTACAATGAGCAGTTCTTC	CASRRTTYNEQFF
TRBV2	few	TRBJ1-1	NA	TGTGCCAGCAGTGAAGGTCTGGGGCGGAACCACGAAGCTTTCTTT	CASSEGLGRNHEAFF
TRBV10-1	NA	TRBJ2-1	TRBD2	TGCGCCAGCAGTGACCCAACGGGAGGCCACAATGAGCAGTTCTTC	CASSDPTGGHNEQFF
TRBV11-2	NA	TRBJ1-2	NA	TGTGCCAGCAGCCCGGATCGGGGGGCTAAAGGCTACACCTTC	CASSPDRGAKGYTF
TRBV7-9	many	TRBJ2-5	TRBD2	TGTGCCAGCGCTATCGGGCCCACAAGCGGGGAAGAGACCCAGTACTTC	CASAIGPTSGEETQYF
TRBV13	NA	TRBJ1-6	TRBD1	TGTGCCAGCAGTTCAGGGACAGGTTTAAATTCACCCCTCCACTTT	CASSSGTGLNSPLHF
TRBV30	many	TRBJ2-7	TRBD2	TGTGCCTGGAGTGTGGGGGAGGGCCTACCATACGAGCAGTACTTC	CAWSVGEGLPYEQYF
TRBV27	many	TRBJ2-1	NA	TGTGCCAGCAGTTTATTGGTGGGCGGGTTTAATGAGCAGTTCTTC	CASSLLVGGFNEQFF
TRBV28	many	TRBJ2-3	NA	TGTGCCAGCAGTTTAGTAGGCTCTAGCACAGATACGCAGTATTTT	CASSLVGSSTDTQYF
TRBV9	many	TRBJ2-1	TRBD2	TGTGCCAGCAGCGTCGGACTAGCGGGCTATGAGCAGTTCTTC	CASSVGLAGYEQFF
TRBV3-1	few	TRBJ1-1	TRBD1	TGTGCCAGCAGCCCTACCCGGGACAGGGGGCTTGACGTGAGTGAAGCTTTCTTT	CASSPTRDRGLDVSEAFF
TRBV29-1	few	TRBJ2-1	NA	TGCAGCGTTGATAGGGGCTTCAATGAGCAGTTCTTC	CSVDRGFNEQFF
TRBV24-1	once	TRBJ1-1	NA	TGTGCCACCAGTGACCCACCGGACGGAGAGGAGAACACTGAAGCTTTCTTT	CATSDPPDGEENTEAFF
TRBV3-1	NA	TRBJ2-7	TRBD2	TGTGCCAGCAGCCAACGGGGACTAGCGGGACCTAGCTCCTACGAGCAGTACTTC	CASSQRGLAGPSSYEQYF
TRBV2	many	TRBJ2-1	TRBD2	TGTGCCAGCAAGAGCAGCGGGGGGGGCTTGGAGCAGTTCTTC	CASKSSGGGLEQFF
TRBV12-3/TRBV12-4	NA	TRBJ1-5	NA	TGTGCCAGCAGTTTTCGAACCCACAATCAGCCCCAGCATTTT	CASSFRTHNQPQHF
TRBV27	many	TRBJ2-7	NA	TGTGCCAGCAGTTTCTTGACAGGTTCCTCCTACGAGCAGTACTTC	CASSFLTGSSYEQYF
TRBV12-3/TRBV12-4	NA	TRBJ1-2	NA	TGTGCCAGCAAGCAGGGAGGGCATGGCTACACCTTC	CASKQGGHGYTF
TRBV10-3	few	TRBJ2-7	TRBD1	TGTGCCATAGGACAGGCTTCCTACGAGCAGTACTTC	CAIGQASYEQYF
TRBV2	many	TRBJ1-5	NA	TGTGCCAGCAGAGAGTATAGCAATCAGCCCCAGCATTTT	CASREYSNQPQHF
TRBV13	few	TRBJ2-7	TRBD2	TGTGCCAGCAGCTTACAGTCCAGCGGGACCTACGAGCAGTACTTC	CASSLQSSGTYEQYF
TRBV3-1	NA	TRBJ2-1	TRBD2	TGTGCCAGCAGCCAAGAACGCCTAGCGGGAGGCTTTAATGAGCAGTTCTTC	CASSQERLAGGFNEQFF
TRBV6-1	many	TRBJ2-5	TRBD2	TGTGCCAGCAGAGGGACTAGCGGGAGAGAGACCCAGTACTTC	CASRGTSGRETQYF
TRBV6-4	NA	TRBJ2-2	NA	TGTGCCAGCACCCCGGGACCTACCGGGGAGCTGTTTTTT	CASTPGPTGELFF
TRBV9	NA	TRBJ2-1	TRBD2	TGTGCCAGCAGCCGTCTAGCGGGAGGGGGCGGTGAGCAGTTCTTC	CASSRLAGGGGEQFF
TRBV6-6	few	TRBJ1-3	NA	TGTGCCAGCAGTTACTCTTCCCCGCTTTTTTCCTCTGGAAACACCATATATTTT	CASSYSSPLFSSGNTIYF
TRBV28	many	TRBJ2-5	NA	TGTGCCAGCAGTCTAAGGGGTCCAGGGGTCACCCAAGAGACCCAGTACTTC	CASSLRGPGVTQETQYF
TRBV12-3/TRBV12-4	NA	TRBJ2-3	NA	TGTGCCAGCAGTTTAGAGTGGGGTACAGATACGCAGTATTTT	CASSLEWGTDTQYF
TRBV5-6	NA	TRBJ2-1	NA	TGTGCCAGCAGCTTGGAAGTCGCGAATGGGCAGTTCTTC	CASSLEVANGQFF
TRBV19	NA	TRBJ2-1	NA	TGTGCCAGTAGTATCCGGGACGGATACAATGAGCAGTTCTTC	CASSIRDGYNEQFF
TRBV3-1	many	TRBJ2-1	TRBD2	TGTGCCAGCAGCCCGGGACTAGCGGGAGGGGGTGAGCAGTTCTTC	CASSPGLAGGGEQFF
TRBV7-9	many	TRBJ2-7	TRBD2	TGTGCCAGCAGCTTAGTTGTACTAGCGGGAGTAAACGAGCAGTACTTC	CASSLVVLAGVNEQYF
TRBV6-9	once	TRBJ2-1	NA	TGTGCCAGCAGTTACCTGCAGGGGATCTACAATGAGCAGTTCTTC	CASSYLQGIYNEQFF
TRBV2	NA	TRBJ2-5	NA	TGTGCCAGCTTCCGGGGCCTGGGGCAGACCCAGTACTTC	CASFRGLGQTQYF
TRBV5-1	many	TRBJ1-2	TRBD1	TGCGCCAGCAGCTTGATACAGGGGAGCTATGGCTACACCTTC	CASSLIQGSYGYTF
TRBV20-1	many	TRBJ1-4	TRBD1	TGCAGTGCTAGAGGTTCAGGGGGCTCTAATGAAAAACTGTTTTTT	CSARGSGGSNEKLFF
TRBV7-9	many	TRBJ1-2	NA	TGTGCCAGCAGTCAATCCCAGGGAGGAGGGATAGGCTATGGCTACACCTTC	CASSQSQGGGIGYGYTF
TRBV5-1	many	TRBJ1-1	NA	TGCGCCAGCAGCTCTGGGCTAGGACATAATAACATGAACACTGAAGCTTTCTTT	CASSSGLGHNNMNTEAFF
TRBV5-4	few	TRBJ2-7	TRBD2	TGTGCCAGCAGCCCGGGACTAGGGGATAACGAGCAGTACTTC	CASSPGLGDNEQYF
TRBV11-2	many	TRBJ2-2	TRBD2	TGTGCCAGCAGCTTAGATCGACTAGCGGGAGCCGGGGAGCTGTTTTTT	CASSLDRLAGAGELFF
TRBV19	NA	TRBJ2-7	TRBD2	TGTGCCAGTAGTACATCTAGCGGGAGGCTGTATTACGAGCAGTACTTC	CASSTSSGRLYYEQYF
TRBV28	many	TRBJ1-1	TRBD1	TGTGCCAGCACCTCCGGGACAGTGAGGACTGAAGCTTTCTTT	CASTSGTVRTEAFF
TRBV28	once	TRBJ2-5	NA	TGTGCCAGCAGTTGGAGGACTCCACAGTACTTC	CASSWRTPQYF
TRBV27	NA	TRBJ2-2	NA	TGTGCCAGCAGTTTATCGAGGGTCGGCGGGGAGCTGTTTTTT	CASSLSRVGGELFF
TRBV6-5	few	TRBJ2-2	NA	TGTGCCAGCAGTTACCGGCTAGAGAACACCGGGGAGCTGTTTTTT	CASSYRLENTGELFF
TRBV2	many	TRBJ2-5	NA	TGTGCCACCGACCCGGTGGTGGAGACCCAGTACTTC	CATDPVVETQYF
TRBV9	NA	TRBJ2-3	NA	TGTGCCAGCAGCGGAAGGGTAGGGAGCACAGATACGCAGTATTTT	CASSGRVGSTDTQYF
TRBV2	many	TRBJ2-1	TRBD2	TGTGCCAGCAGTGACCAACTTAGCGGGGCCTACAATGAGCAGTTCTTC	CASSDQLSGAYNEQFF
TRBV30	many	TRBJ2-5	TRBD1	TGTGCCTGGAGAAAGACAGGGGGCCGGGAGACCCAGTACTTC	CAWRKTGGRETQYF
TRBV27	NA	TRBJ2-1	TRBD1	TGTGCCAGCAGTTTCAGCCGGGACAGGGCCCAATACAATGAGCAGTTCTTC	CASSFSRDRAQYNEQFF
TRBV20-1	many	TRBJ2-7	TRBD1	TGCAGTGCTCACAATAGACAGGGGGGTTTCTACGAGCAGTACTTC	CSAHNRQGGFYEQYF
TRBV20-1	many	TRBJ1-2	NA	TGCAGTGCTAGGGGACCCGGGACGGAGGTTAACTATGGCTACACCTTC	CSARGPGTEVNYGYTF
TRBV20-1	few	TRBJ2-1	NA	TGCAGTGCGCGGAATCGTAGAGCGGCTTACAATGAGCAGTTCTTC	CSARNRRAAYNEQFF
TRBV25-1	few	TRBJ1-2	TRBD1	TGTGCCAGCAGTGAATTTCAGGGGGCTTCTGCAAACTATGGCTACACCTTC	CASSEFQGASANYGYTF
TRBV7-3	few	TRBJ1-1	NA	TGTGCCAGCAGCCGTACTTCCGGGACCGAAAACACTGAAGCTTTCTTT	CASSRTSGTENTEAFF